The clone carrying this TCR beta chain was picked up a small number of times. The V end was cut by 1 base, the J end by 5 bases, with 11 bases between. The length of the CDR3 is 13 residues. Germline loops: CDR1 DFQATT, CDR2 SNEGSKA (reference sequence). TCRdb itself ran the RT-PCR reads through MiXCR, one entry per CDR3 protein. This sample carries about 700,000 distinct CDR3 sequences, over 12% of them seen once, and the ten largest clones take about 3.6%. Sequenced: memory CD4+ T cells from blood. The rearrangement uses TRBV20-1 and TRBJ1-1; D possibly corresponds to TRBD1 (5 bases). This clonotype was obtained from a female donor in good health, serving as a healthy control. CDR3 residues: CSARVGVLTEAFF. In nucleotides, the CDR3 is TGCAGTGCTAGAGTGGGGGTGCTGACTGAAGCTTTCTTT.